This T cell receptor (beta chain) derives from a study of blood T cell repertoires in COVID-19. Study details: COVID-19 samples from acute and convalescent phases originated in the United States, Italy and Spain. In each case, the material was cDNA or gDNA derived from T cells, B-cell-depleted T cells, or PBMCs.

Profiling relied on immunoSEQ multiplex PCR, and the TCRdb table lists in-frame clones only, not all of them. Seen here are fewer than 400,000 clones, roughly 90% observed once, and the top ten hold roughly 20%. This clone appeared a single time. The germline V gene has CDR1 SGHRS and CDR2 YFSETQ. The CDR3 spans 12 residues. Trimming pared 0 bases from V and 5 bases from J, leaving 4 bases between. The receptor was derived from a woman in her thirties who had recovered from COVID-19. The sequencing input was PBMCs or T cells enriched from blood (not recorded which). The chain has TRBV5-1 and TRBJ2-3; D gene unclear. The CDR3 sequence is CASSLARDTQYF. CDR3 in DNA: TGCGCCAGCAGCTTGGCCAGAGATACGCAGTATTTT. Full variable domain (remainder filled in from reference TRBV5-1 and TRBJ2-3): KAGVTQTPRYLIKTRGQQVTLSCSPISGHRSVSWYQQTPGQGLQFLFEYFSETQRNKGNFPGRFSGRQFSNSRSEMNVSTLELGDSALYLCASSLARDTQYFGPGTRLTVL.